What follows describes a single TCR beta chain. Its specificity is not known. This entry comes from a study of post-analysis software for immune sequencing data. Study-level findings and limits: Included in a set of 5 or 6 TRBV segments more frequent in patients than controls were TRBV5-6, TRBV5-1 and TRBV20-1.

The CDR3 covers 14 residues. Germline V lookup: CDR1 SNHLY, CDR2 FYNNEI. The ends were cut back, 8 bases at V and 3 bases at J, with 15 bases in the middle. Sequencing libraries made from TCR beta cDNA carried unique molecular identifiers. With roughly 1 to 10 million T cells as the source, 540,000 or so cDNA molecules resulted. Each CDR3 protein is one row after TCRdb ran MiXCR on the PCR reads. This table holds approximately 660,000 distinct CDR3 sequences, over 45% found once. The receptor was isolated from a girl between 2 and 10 years old with multiple sclerosis. Sequences were obtained from blood. The rearrangement joins TRBV2 to TRBJ2-3, with D possibly being TRBD2 (6 bases). The CDR3 DNA is TGTGCCAGCGGGGGGACTTCTGGAACAGATACGCAGTATTTT. Translation: CASGGTSGTDTQYF. The full variable domain, its missing parts supplied by reference TRBV2 and TRBJ2-3, is EPEVTQTPSHQVTQMGQEVILRCVPISNHLYFYWYRQILGQKVEFLVSFYNNEISEKSEIFDDQFSVERPDGSNFTLKIRSTKLEDSAMYFCASGGTSGTDTQYFGPGTRLTVL.